A single sample is the source of the 21 T cell receptor beta chains below, sequenced in a study of blood T cell repertoires in COVID-19. The data were produced by immunoSEQ multiplex PCR, yet TCRdb's version contains in-frame clones alone and is incomplete. This table holds some 310,000 clones, around 90% found once. Sequencing was carried out using peripheral blood. The receptors stem from a man aged 45 to 65 with active or convalescent COVID-19.

This clone was observed many times. This specimen includes other DNA sequences encoding the same CDR3. The J gene is TRBJ2-7, the V gene TRBV5-1, with TRBD2 identical over 9 bases. Germline V gives CDR1 SGHRS, CDR2 YFSETQ. The CDR3 spans 15 residues. The junction had 8 bases not matched to a gene; V was cut back by 4 bases and J by 3 bases. In DNA, the CDR3 is TGCGCCAGCAGCCCCTCGGGTAGCGGGAGCTACGAGCAGTACTTC. Protein sequence: CASSPSGSGSYEQYF. The full variable domain, completed using reference TRBV5-1 and TRBJ2-7, is KAGVTQTPRYLIKTRGQQVTLSCSPISGHRSVSWYQQTPGQGLQFLFEYFSETQRNKGNFPGRFSGRQFSNSRSEMNVSTLELGDSALYLCASSPSGSGSYEQYFGPGTRLTVT.

The J gene is TRBJ1-4, the V gene TRBV7-2; TRBD1 aligns across 7 bases. CDR1 SGHTA and CDR2 FQGNSA come from the germline V gene. Trimming cost V 5 bases and J 8 bases; bases outside gene matches: 11. The CDR3 runs to 15 residues. The CDR3 DNA reads TGTGCCAGCAGCAACCCGGGACAGCCAAGGGAAAAACTGTTTTTT. Translation gives CASSNPGQPREKLFF.

The genes are TRBV7-6 and TRBJ2-7; D is uncertain. V lost 5 bases to trimming and J lost 2 bases, with 4 bases between them. Per the germline V gene, CDR1 is SGHVS and CDR2 is FNYEAQ. This CDR3 is built from 11 residues. The CDR3 protein is CASSPAYEQYF. The CDR3 DNA reads as TGTGCCAGCAGCCCAGCCTACGAGCAGTACTTC.

The V and J genes are TRBV7-9 and TRBJ1-2; 9 positions agree with TRBD1. V lost 5 bases to trimming and J lost 4 bases; unmatched junction nucleotides: 11. The CDR3 has 16 residues. Germline V gene data show CDR1 as SEHNR and CDR2 as FQNEAQ (reference sequence). The CDR3, as DNA: TGTGCCAGCAGCCAACAAGGGACAGGGAAGGTCTATGGCTACACCTTC. Its translation is CASSQQGTGKVYGYTF.

V gene TRBV7-3 combines with J gene TRBJ2-7; D might be TRBD1 (6 bases). The CDR3 sequence is 12 residues long. The V end was cut by 6 bases, the J end by 7 bases, with 13 bases between. The germline V gene has CDR1 SGHTA and CDR2 FQGTGA. CDR3 sequence: CASSPGQGEQYF. The CDR3 bases are TGTGCCAGCAGTCCCGGGCAGGGGGAGCAGTACTTC.

The chain combines TRBV10-3 with TRBJ2-6, with D possibly being TRBD2 (5 bases). Germline CDR1 and CDR2: ENHRY and SYGVKD. CDR3 length: 14 amino acids. V shed 7 bases and J shed 2 bases, with 9 bases lying between them. CDR3 bases: TGTGCCATCAAGGGAGACGCTGGGGCCAACGTCCTGACTTTC. Translated: CAIKGDAGANVLTF.

This clone was recorded only once. The chain joins TRBV29-1 to TRBJ2-1; 7 nucleotides align to TRBD2. The CDR3 is made up of 14 amino acids. V was pared by 1 base and J by 9 bases, with 9 bases of the junction left unmatched. Germline CDR1 and CDR2: SQVTM and ANQGSEA. The CDR3 is CSVEVLRLAGEQFF. CDR3 DNA sequence: TGCAGCGTTGAAGTGCTGCGACTAGCAGGTGAGCAGTTCTTC.

The V call is TRBV7-9, the J call TRBJ2-7; 12 bases agree with TRBD2. The CDR3 length is 15 residues. J gave up 2 bases and V 5 bases, and 4 bases lay outside the gene matches. Germline CDR1 reads SEHNR; CDR2 reads FQNEAQ (reference sequence). The CDR3 reads CASSSRLAGAYEQYF. CDR3 sequence (DNA): TGTGCCAGCAGCAGTAGACTAGCGGGAGCCTACGAGCAGTACTTC.

CDR3 coding DNA: TGCAGTGCTAGTAGCAGGGTTTTAGCGGGAAAAGAGACCCAGTACTTC. Its protein product is CSASSRVLAGKETQYF. The chain combines TRBV20-1 with TRBJ2-5; 8 bases line up with TRBD2. The trim removed 3 bases at V and 3 bases at J, leaving 12 bases unmatched. Germline V lookup: CDR1 DFQATT, CDR2 SNEGSKA (reference sequence). The CDR3 is made up of 16 amino acids.

J is TRBJ1-4 and V is TRBV7-2; no clear D. Per the germline V gene, CDR1 is SGHTA and CDR2 is FQGNSA. This CDR3 has 15 residues. The germline V and J ends were trimmed by 3 bases and 4 bases, with 12 bases remaining between them. The CDR3 DNA is TGTGCCAGCAGCTTTTTACCCAGTCATAATGAAAAACTGTTTTTT. Protein product: CASSFLPSHNEKLFF.

This rearrangement joins TRBV25-1 to TRBJ2-5; TRBD2 aligns across 11 bases. The J segment lost 12 bases and the V segment lost 3 bases, leaving 3 bases of the junction unmatched. Looked up from germline, CDR1 is MGHDK and CDR2 is SYGVNS. This CDR3 has 12 residues. CDR3 coding DNA: TGTGCCAGCAGTGAGGGGGGACTAGCGGAGTACTTC. Translated: CASSEGGLAEYF.

This chain joins TRBV18 and TRBJ1-1; D is unclear. The V end lost 2 bases, the J end lost 10 bases, and 14 bases lay between the germline ends. The CDR3 has 13 residues. From germline, CDR1 is KGHSH and CDR2 LQKENI. CDR3: CASSPRAEGGAFF. CDR3 sequence (DNA): TGTGCCAGCTCACCAAGGGCCGAGGGTGGAGCTTTCTTT.

J is TRBJ2-7 and V is TRBV7-2; 7 bases match TRBD1. Per the germline V gene, CDR1 is SGHTA and CDR2 is FQGNSA. V shed 1 base and J 2 bases; nucleotides not matched to a gene: 5. The CDR3 is made up of 15 amino acids. Here the CDR3 reads CASSLGDSSTYEQYF. The CDR3 region has the DNA TGTGCCAGCAGCTTAGGGGACAGCTCTACCTACGAGCAGTACTTC. Complete variable domain (other parts from reference TRBV7-2 and TRBJ2-7): GAGVSQSPSNKVTEKGKDVELRCDPISGHTALYWYRQSLGQGLEFLIYFQGNSAPDKSGLPSDRFSAERTGGSVSTLTIQRTQQEDSAVYLCASSLGDSSTYEQYFGPGTRLTVT.

V usage is TRBV4-1 and J usage is TRBJ1-5; TRBD1 matches at 8 bases. V trimming: 3 bases; J trimming: 7 bases; junction bases outside the gene matches: 5. Germline V lookup: CDR1 MGHRA, CDR2 YSYEKL. CDR3 length: 14 amino acids. The CDR3 spells CASSQQGAKQPQHF. The CDR3 coding sequence is TGCGCCAGCAGCCAGCAGGGGGCGAAACAGCCCCAGCATTTT.

This sequence joins TRBV5-4 and TRBJ2-3, with TRBD2 identical over 7 bases. Germline-derived CDR1 and CDR2 are SGHNT and YYREEE (reference sequence). The CDR3 is 16 amino acids. The junction had 8 bases not matched to a gene; V was cut back by 3 bases and J by 1 base. The CDR3 nucleotides read TGTGCCAGCAGCTCCGGGGGGACTGGACGCACAGATACGCAGTATTTT. This encodes CASSSGGTGRTDTQYF.

The chain uses TRBV6-6 and TRBJ2-7; 11 bases map to TRBD2. Germline loops: CDR1 MNHNY, CDR2 SVGAGI (reference sequence). The CDR3 runs 16 residues. With V trimmed by 6 bases and J by 2 bases, 9 bases remained unmatched. CDR3 bases: TGTGCCAGCAGCAAAGCCGGGACTAGCGGTACCTACGAGCAGTACTTC. It codes for CASSKAGTSGTYEQYF.

This chain joins TRBV24-1 and TRBJ1-5; no clear D. V lost 3 bases to trimming and J lost 5 bases, with 7 bases between them. Germline assignment: CDR1 KGHDR and CDR2 SFDVKD. This CDR3 is 13 amino acids long. The CDR3 loop reads CATSDEGDQPQHF. CDR3 nucleotides: TGTGCCACCAGTGATGAGGGCGATCAGCCCCAGCATTTT.

The DNA of the CDR3 is TGTGCCAGCAGTTACAACAGTATGCCTTCACCCCTCCACTTT. It translates to CASSYNSMPSPLHF. This chain connects TRBV6-5 to TRBJ1-6; D ambiguous. This CDR3 region has 14 residues. Looked up from germline, CDR1 is MNHEY and CDR2 is SVGAGI. V dropped 2 bases and J dropped 9 bases, with 11 bases sitting between them.

This sequence joins TRBV2 and TRBJ1-1; the match to TRBD1 covers 11 bases. The V gene's germline CDR1 is SNHLY and CDR2 FYNNEI. This CDR3 is 15 amino acids long. The J segment lost 7 bases and the V segment lost 6 bases, leaving 10 bases of the junction unmatched. CDR3 in amino acids: CASSDRTGGEGEAFF. DNA for the CDR3: TGTGCCAGCAGCGATAGGACAGGGGGCGAAGGTGAAGCTTTCTTT.

This chain connects TRBV2 to TRBJ2-2; 9 bases fit TRBD2. The V segment lost 5 bases and the J segment 5 bases; nucleotides outside the gene matches: 12. The CDR3 runs to 17 residues. Germline values: CDR1 SNHLY, CDR2 FYNNEI. The CDR3 loop reads CASSTRLTSGQTGELFF. In DNA, the CDR3 is TGTGCCAGCAGTACCCGGTTGACTAGCGGACAGACCGGGGAGCTGTTTTTT.

The rearrangement joins TRBV6-4 to TRBJ2-1; 7 bases map to TRBD2. The CDR3 contains 17 residues. The germline gives CDR1 MRHNA, CDR2 SNTAGT. The junction had 9 bases not matched to a gene; V was cut back by 0 bases and J by 4 bases. The CDR3: CASSDSASGLVYNEQFF. In DNA, the CDR3 is TGTGCCAGCAGTGACTCGGCTAGCGGTCTGGTTTACAATGAGCAGTTCTTC.